This T cell receptor beta chain was observed in a study of T cells in localized non-small cell lung cancer. Deletions cut 5 bases from V and 2 bases from J, with 12 bases between. Germline loops: CDR1 MDHEN, CDR2 SYDVKM. CDR3 size: 14 residues. The protocol was immunoSEQ multiplex PCR, while the TCRdb copy is restricted to in-frame clones and leaves out a portion. The table records about 30,000 clones, 80% to 90% of them present only once. This chain uses TRBV28 with TRBJ2-5; D possibly corresponds to TRBD1 (5 bases). Sequencing was performed on peripheral blood, taken before any cancer treatment. The receptor's source is a woman aged 40-75 years with stage I lung adenocarcinoma. The CDR3 nucleotides are TGTGCCAGCAGTCGACAGCCCCGTCAAGAGACCCAGTACTTC. This gives the protein CASSRQPRQETQYF.